This TCR beta chain was captured by sequencing in a study of blood T cell repertoires in COVID-19. Across the whole study: Both acute and convalescent COVID-19 samples were obtained from the United States, Italy and Spain.

Sequencing used immunoSEQ multiplex PCR; TCRdb keeps in-frame clones, though not all of them. The data contain 250,000 or so clones, about 87% of them singletons. Cohort allocation depended upon clinical history that participants reported. This receptor was identified in a woman aged 40 to 49 who had been exposed to COVID-19. The sequencing sample was made of PBMCs or T cells enriched from blood (not recorded which).

The CDR3 DNA is TGTGCCACCAGCAGAGATCGCAGGGCGAATGAAAAACTGTTTTTT. Translating it yields CATSRDRRANEKLFF. The chain is built from TRBV15 and TRBJ1-4; D may be TRBD1 (5 bases). Trimming left V 0 bases short and J 5 bases short, with 10 bases between. The CDR3 loop spans 15 amino acids. The germline gives CDR1 LNHNV, CDR2 YYDKDF (reference sequence). Full variable domain (remainder filled in from reference TRBV15 and TRBJ1-4): DAMVIQNPRYQVTQFGKPVTLSCSQTLNHNVMYWYQQKSSQAPKLLFHYYDKDFNNEADTPDNFQSRRPNTSFCFLDIRSPGLGDTAMYLCATSRDRRANEKLFFGSGTQLSVL.